Shown below are 11 T cell receptor beta chains from a single sample sequenced in a study of response to subunit inactivated influenza vaccine. TCRdb itself ran the RT-PCR reads through MiXCR, one entry per CDR3 protein. The data contain about 480,000 distinct CDR3 sequences, approximately 10% of them singletons. This specimen was PBMCs from blood, taken about 40 days after vaccination. The source of these receptors is a man aged 50 to 59 who received an inactivated influenza vaccine.

This clonotype was seen more than once but under ten times. V usage is TRBV15 and J usage is TRBJ2-1, with a weak D call TRBD2 (6 bases). V was cut by 1 base and J by 2 bases, with 9 bases left in between. Germline V gene sequence: CDR1 LNHNV, CDR2 YYDKDF (reference sequence). This CDR3 comprises 15 residues. The CDR3 DNA sequence: TGTGCCACCAGCAGAGCGGGAGTGGCCTACAATGAGCAGTTCTTC. Protein: CATSRAGVAYNEQFF.

The V call is TRBV7-8, the J call TRBJ2-3; no reliable D call. In germline, CDR1 is SGHVS, CDR2 FQNEAQ. CDR3 size: 11 residues. V dropped 4 bases and J dropped 11 bases, with 10 bases sitting between them. The CDR3 loop reads CASSYDVGQYF. CDR3 coding DNA: TGTGCCAGCAGCTACGACGTGGGGCAGTATTTT.

The table lists this clonotype with many counts. The rearrangement uses TRBV4-2 and TRBJ2-1; maybe TRBD1 (5 bases). V was pared by 0 bases and J by 2 bases, with 14 bases between. Germline CDR1 LGHNA, CDR2 YNFKEQ. This CDR3 contains 17 residues. The CDR3 protein is CASSQDKGQGPYNEQFF. CDR3 bases: TGTGCCAGCAGCCAAGATAAAGGGCAGGGCCCCTACAATGAGCAGTTCTTC.

This clonotype has just a few counts. The chain combines TRBV15 with TRBJ1-1, with D perhaps TRBD1 (6 bases). This CDR3 contains 15 residues. V was trimmed by 0 bases and J by 4 bases, leaving 12 bases between them. Germline V gene sequence: CDR1 LNHNV, CDR2 YYDKDF (reference sequence). The CDR3 nucleotides read TGTGCCACCAGCAGAGAAACAGGGTCGGGCACTGAAGCTTTCTTT. Protein sequence: CATSRETGSGTEAFF.

This sequence joins TRBV7-2 and TRBJ2-7; 9 positions match TRBD1. There are 16 residues in the CDR3. From germline, CDR1 is SGHTA and CDR2 FQGNSA. V lost 1 base and J lost 0; bases outside the gene matches: 4. CDR3 in DNA: TGTGCCAGCAGCTTAGGTGACAGGGGGGGCTCCTACGAGCAGTACTTC. This gives the protein CASSLGDRGGSYEQYF.

J is TRBJ1-2 and V is TRBV6-2 or TRBV6-3; D is undetermined. V lost 6 bases and J 6 bases, leaving 20 bases between the germline ends. From germline, CDR1 is MNHEY and CDR2 SVGEGT. The CDR3 runs to 15 residues. The CDR3 region is CASSLPRALVDGYTF. DNA of the CDR3: TGTGCCAGCAGCCTTCCCCGGGCATTGGTGGATGGCTACACCTTC.

CDR3 nucleotides: TGTGCCAGCAGACAAGGGACAGGGGGTGAAGCTTTCTTT. It encodes CASRQGTGGEAFF. The chain joins TRBV5-5 to TRBJ1-1, with 11 nucleotides matching TRBD1. With V trimmed by 5 bases and J by 7 bases, 4 bases remained unmatched. This CDR3 has 13 amino acids. Germline CDR1 and CDR2: SGHKS and YYEKEE (reference sequence). Full variable domain (remainder filled in from reference TRBV5-5 and TRBJ1-1): DAGVTQSPTHLIKTRGQQVTLRCSPISGHKSVSWYQQVLGQGPQFIFQYYEKEERGRGNFPDRFSARQFPNYSSELNVNALLLGDSALYLCASRQGTGGEAFFGQGTRLTVV.

This clonotype came up a few times. The V call is TRBV28, the J call TRBJ1-1; D ambiguous. The CDR3 consists of 14 residues. The ends were cut back, 5 bases at V and 2 bases at J, with 12 bases in the middle. From germline, CDR1 is MDHEN and CDR2 SYDVKM. The chain's CDR3 is CASSDGVRNTEAFF. CDR3 in DNA: TGTGCCAGCAGTGATGGGGTGAGAAACACTGAAGCTTTCTTT. The full variable domain, rest sourced from reference TRBV28 and TRBJ1-1, is DVKVTQSSRYLVKRTGEKVFLECVQDMDHENMFWYRQDPGLGLRLIYFSYDVKMKEKGDIPEGYSVSREKKERFSLILESASTNQTSMYLCASSDGVRNTEAFFGQGTRLTVV.

This chain connects TRBV5-6 to TRBJ2-5; possibly TRBD2 for D (7 bases). The CDR3 loop spans 14 amino acids. With 3 bases removed from V and 4 bases from J, the gap between germline ends came to 13 bases. The germline CDR1 and CDR2 sequences are SGHDT and YYEEEE. CDR3 protein: CASSSYREGETQYF. CDR3 coding DNA: TGTGCCAGCAGCTCCTACAGGGAGGGAGAGACCCAGTACTTC.

This sequence joins TRBV3-1 and TRBJ2-5; 9 nucleotides align to TRBD2. The CDR3 extends over 16 amino acids. Germline V gives CDR1 LGHDT, CDR2 YNNKEL (reference sequence). V lost 0 bases, J lost 7 bases, and 9 bases stayed unmatched. CDR3 sequence (DNA): TGTGCCAGCAGCCAAGATGTAGGATCACTAGCGGGGACCCAGTACTTC. It codes for CASSQDVGSLAGTQYF.

This clonotype was observed at least ten times. CDR3 sequence: CSAREGRPPLETQYF. In DNA, the CDR3 is TGCAGTGCTAGAGAAGGGAGACCCCCCTTGGAGACCCAGTACTTC. V and J are TRBV20-1 and TRBJ2-5; possibly TRBD2 for D (5 bases). The germline V gene encodes CDR1 DFQATT and CDR2 SNEGSKA (reference sequence). V was cut by 0 bases and J by 5 bases, with 16 bases left in between. This CDR3 has 15 residues.